Following are 12 T cell receptor beta chains from one sample sequenced in a study of monozygotic twins with inflammatory bowel disease. TCRdb re-called the 5' RACE reads and shows each CDR3 protein once, DNA omitted. The sample holds tens of thousands of distinct CDR3 sequences. The specimen sequenced was blood. All receptors derive from a human donor with ulcerative colitis or Crohn's disease, or a healthy co-twin of an affected twin (not recorded which).

The chain combines TRBV7-2 with TRBJ2-1. CDR1 and CDR2 (germline): SGHTA, FQGNSA. The CDR3 loop spans 13 amino acids. Here the CDR3 reads CASSLSGLDEQFF.

This chain links TRBV7-6 with TRBJ1-1; with no DNA, the TCRdb D assignment of TRBD1 cannot be verified. Germline assignment: CDR1 SGHVS and CDR2 FNYEAQ. CDR3 length: 11 amino acids. The CDR3 here is CASSSQGPAFF.

The CDR3 sequence is CASRSPDRRRYNEQFF. The chain has TRBV5-6 and TRBJ2-1; TCRdb's assignment of TRBD1 cannot be checked, as there is no DNA. The CDR3 totals 16 residues. Germline CDR1 and CDR2: SGHDT and YYEEEE.

This chain connects TRBV6-5 to TRBJ1-2; TCRdb proposes TRBD1, but this gene call is untestable without DNA. The germline CDR1 and CDR2 sequences are MNHEY and SVGAGI. This CDR3 is built from 13 residues. The CDR3: CASSPNRGSGYTF.

V usage is TRBV6-1 and J usage is TRBJ1-4. CDR1 and CDR2 (germline): MNHNS, SASEGT. The CDR3 spans 15 residues. CDR3 sequence: CASRGRSVGNEKLFF.

The rearrangement links TRBV5-6 to TRBJ1-1; there is no DNA to check the TCRdb D call of TRBD1. Germline CDR1 and CDR2: SGHDT and YYEEEE. This CDR3 comprises 13 residues. The CDR3 sequence is CASSLAGVPEAFF.

V gene TRBV7-2 combines with J gene TRBJ1-2. Germline V gene data show CDR1 as SGHTA and CDR2 as FQGNSA. The CDR3 is made up of 14 amino acids. The CDR3 here is CASSLGQMGNGYTF.

The chain employs TRBV7-8 and TRBJ1-5; TCRdb's D gene call, TRBD1, goes unchecked for lack of DNA. Germline assignment: CDR1 SGHVS and CDR2 FQNEAQ. This CDR3 has 13 residues. This CDR3 is CASSLGTDQPQHF.

This rearrangement joins TRBV19 to TRBJ1-2; TCRdb returns TRBD1, unconfirmable since there is no DNA. Germline loops: CDR1 LNHDA, CDR2 SQIVND (reference sequence). CDR3 length: 14 residues. The CDR3 is CASTPPGGRHGYTF.

The J gene is TRBJ1-2, the V gene TRBV12-3 or TRBV12-4; TCRdb names TRBD1, which stays unverified in the absence of DNA. This CDR3 region has 16 residues. The CDR3 loop reads CASSKAQGAGNYGYTF.

The V call is TRBV19, the J call TRBJ2-6; the D call of TRBD1 rests on TCRdb alone, since no DNA is present to check it. CDR3 length: 16 residues. Germline V gives CDR1 LNHDA, CDR2 SQIVND (reference sequence). CDR3 sequence reads: CASTTQGISGANVLTF. The whole variable domain, remainder taken from reference TRBV19 and TRBJ2-6, is DGGITQSPKYLFRKEGQNVTLSCEQNLNHDAMYWYRQDPGQGLRLIYYSQIVNDFQKGDIAEGYSVSREKKESFPLTVTSAQKNPTAFYLCASTTQGISGANVLTFGAGSRLTVL.

The genes are TRBV18 and TRBJ1-5; no DNA is available, so the TRBD1 call from TCRdb remains unchecked. This CDR3 is built from 15 residues. Germline V lookup: CDR1 KGHSH, CDR2 LQKENI. CDR3 amino acids: CASSPTYRGGQPQHF. The full variable domain, rest sourced from reference TRBV18 and TRBJ1-5, is NAGVMQNPRHLVRRRGQEARLRCSPMKGHSHVYWYRQLPEEGLKFMVYLQKENIIDESGMPKERFSAEFPKEGPSILRIQQVVRGDSAAYFCASSPTYRGGQPQHFGDGTRLSIL.